The rows below give T cell receptor beta chains drawn from one sample of a study of shared clonotypes between healthy human individuals. TCRdb's copy holds only in-frame clones and misses some; the assay was immunoSEQ multiplex PCR. The data contain some 2.1 million clones, around 95% of them singletons. The sequenced sample consisted of naive CD8+ T cells from PBMCs. These receptor sequences come from a man younger than 35 in good health. Some clones in this sample may be carry-over from other donors' samples. Each CDR3 is given without its conserved first and last residue. The order of the fields is D gene, V gene, J gene, CDR3 protein. D genes are given only for firm matches.

-	TRBV5-1	TRBJ2-4	ASSLVGKTLAKNIQY
TRBD1	TRBV7-2	TRBJ2-7	ASSENWDRGNEQY
-	TRBV18	TRBJ2-7	ASSTTPQSLEQY
TRBD1	TRBV5-4	TRBJ2-7	ASSGDRVYEQY
TRBD2	TRBV2	TRBJ2-7	ASSEAWTSGREPYEQY
TRBD1	TRBV5-5	TRBJ2-1	ASSKGTAVSYNEQF
TRBD2	TRBV2	TRBJ2-3	ASSPGLAGVAGTQY
-	TRBV4-2	TRBJ2-1	ASSPVVGAYNEQF
-	TRBV18	TRBJ2-7	ASSPDRQQDYEQY
-	TRBV5-6	TRBJ2-3	ASSWGIDTQY
TRBD1	TRBV5-1	TRBJ2-2	ASSLGSVQGWNTGELF
-	TRBV14	TRBJ2-1	ASSQDNTAPNNEQF
TRBD2	TRBV9	TRBJ2-1	ASSATSGRAMDEQF
-	TRBV27	TRBJ2-7	ASTSSPGDEQY
TRBD1	TRBV4-3	TRBJ2-7	ASSPSYGTVYEQY
TRBD2	TRBV7-2	TRBJ2-7	ASSLIAGGPSYEQY
TRBD2	TRBV4-1	TRBJ2-3	ASSPTSGRTDTQY
-	TRBV7-9	TRBJ2-7	ASTADSYEQY
-	TRBV27	TRBJ2-7	ASSPRRSEQY
TRBD2	TRBV28	TRBJ2-5	ASSSFLLAGGPQETQY
-	TRBV19	TRBJ2-2	ASKHERANGELF
-	TRBV2	TRBJ2-7	ASRERLFYEQY
-	TRBV7-9	TRBJ2-7	ASRSQGLGSYEQY
TRBD1	TRBV19	TRBJ1-1	ASSWDQGGNTEAF
TRBD2	TRBV7-9	TRBJ2-1	ASSHQVRREDRNEQF
-	TRBV28	TRBJ1-1	ASSLAAGRSEAF
-	TRBV6-4	TRBJ2-2	ASSDAGTWNTGELF
-	TRBV13	TRBJ2-7	ASSSSGPFGYEQY
TRBD1	TRBV27	TRBJ2-1	ASSLSPGTELYNEQF
-	TRBV5-6	TRBJ2-1	ASSSRGRGPYNEQF
-	TRBV7-9	TRBJ1-2	ASSSPAQGRGYT
TRBD1	TRBV10-3	TRBJ2-7	AISESGTGSYEQY
-	TRBV28	TRBJ1-3	ASSLSLHSSVSGNTIY
TRBD1	TRBV6-4	TRBJ1-1	ASRGQARNTEAF
TRBD1	TRBV2	TRBJ2-3	ARGLRDSPDTQY
TRBD2	TRBV18	TRBJ2-1	ASSPPSGSSYNEQF
-	TRBV29-1	TRBJ2-7	SGQDSYEQY
-	TRBV5-6	TRBJ2-7	ASSPEMTSSYEQY
-	TRBV30	TRBJ2-1	AWTLPRLYNEQF
TRBD2	TRBV10-3	TRBJ2-5	AISERTSGSGSGTQY
-	TRBV11-2	TRBJ2-7	ASSPRGTYEQY
-	TRBV29-1	TRBJ2-7	SATGTAYEQY
TRBD1	TRBV5-6	TRBJ1-1	ASSSGTGSKAF
-	TRBV27	TRBJ2-3	ASSLLAPTSTDTQY
TRBD2	TRBV27	TRBJ2-7	ASRPTGTSGYEQY
-	TRBV4-1	TRBJ1-1	ASSQDRIRGNTEAF